This TCR beta chain was captured by sequencing in a study of blood T cell repertoires in COVID-19. Study summary: Sites across the United States, Italy and Spain contributed samples from acute and convalescent COVID-19. T cells, B-cell-depleted T cells, or PBMCs provided the cDNA or gDNA that served as material.

Using immunoSEQ multiplex PCR, the repertoire was profiled, and TCRdb retains in-frame clones only, with some absent. Of about 60,000 clones in the sample, about two thirds were seen once. Germline V gene sequence: CDR1 LNHNV, CDR2 YYDKDF (reference sequence). This CDR3 is built from 13 residues. V dropped 6 bases and J dropped 5; count of bases not matched to a gene: 6. Seattle enrolled patients during active infection and tracked them longitudinally. Sequencing was done on a sample of peripheral blood. This clonotype was sampled from a woman between 70 and 85 years old with COVID-19, enrolled during active disease. This sequence joins TRBV15 and TRBJ2-5, with TRBD1 identical over 7 bases. The CDR3 loop is CATRRQGSETQYF. For the CDR3, the DNA is TGTGCCACCAGGAGACAGGGAAGTGAGACCCAGTACTTC.